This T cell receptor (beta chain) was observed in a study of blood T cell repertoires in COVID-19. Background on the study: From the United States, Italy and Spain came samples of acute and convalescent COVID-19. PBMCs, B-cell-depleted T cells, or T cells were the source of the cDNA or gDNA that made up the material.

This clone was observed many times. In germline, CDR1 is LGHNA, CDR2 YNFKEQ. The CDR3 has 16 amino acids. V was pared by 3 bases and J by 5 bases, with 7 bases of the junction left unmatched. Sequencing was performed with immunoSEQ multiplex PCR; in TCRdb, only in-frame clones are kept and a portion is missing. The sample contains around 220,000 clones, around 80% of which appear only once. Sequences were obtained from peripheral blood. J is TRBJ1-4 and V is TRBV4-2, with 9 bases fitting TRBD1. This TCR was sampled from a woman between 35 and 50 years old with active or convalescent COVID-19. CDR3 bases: TGTGCCAGCAGCCAGGACACCGGGACAGGGAATGAAAAACTGTTTTTT. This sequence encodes CASSQDTGTGNEKLFF.